These T cell receptor beta chains were read from a single sample in a study of response to subunit inactivated influenza vaccine. TCRdb reprocessed the RT-PCR reads via MiXCR and lists one record per CDR3 protein. Of about 310,000 distinct CDR3 sequences in the sample, 20% to 25% were seen once. The sample here was PBMCs from blood, taken approximately 22 months after vaccination. Receptor source: a man in his fifties or sixties who received an inactivated influenza vaccine. The CDR3 runs from the conserved cysteine through the conserved F or W. A D gene is named only where the DNA matches it firmly. Clone size appears in some rows only: once, few, many, or a class for an expanded clone.

j_call d_call v_call clone_size cdr3_aa cdr3_nt
TRBJ1-3 TRBD1 TRBV4-3 many CASSQDPDRVYSGNTIYF TGCGCCAGCAGCCAAGATCCTGACAGGGTCTACTCTGGAAACACCATATATTTT
TRBJ2-7 TRBD1 TRBV24-1 NA CATSDGQGGKNEQYF TGTGCCACCAGTGATGGACAGGGCGGGAAAAACGAGCAGTACTTC
TRBJ1-5 TRBD1 TRBV2 few CASRTDRGTNQPQHF TGTGCCAGCAGAACGGACAGGGGGACCAATCAGCCCCAGCATTTT
TRBJ2-3 TRBD1 TRBV6-1 NA CAHRSGTQQGVEDSDTQYF TGTGCTCATCGATCAGGAACCCAACAGGGGGTAGAGGATTCAGATACGCAGTATTTT
TRBJ2-7 NA TRBV6-1 NA CASSEVRVGAYEQYF TGTGCCAGCAGTGAGGTCCGGGTTGGGGCCTACGAGCAGTACTTC
TRBJ1-1 NA TRBV19 few CASKNTEAFF TGTGCCAGTAAGAACACTGAAGCTTTCTTT
TRBJ2-1 TRBD1 TRBV10-3 many CATMLGGRTNEQFF TGTGCCACTATGTTAGGGGGCCGGACCAATGAGCAGTTCTTC
TRBJ1-2 TRBD1 TRBV6-1 NA CASSENWGQSSYGYTF TGTGCCAGCAGTGAAAACTGGGGACAGTCCTCTTATGGCTACACCTTC
TRBJ1-1 NA TRBV30 NA CAWSATGRAEAFF TGTGCCTGGAGTGCGACAGGAAGGGCTGAAGCTTTCTTT
TRBJ2-7 TRBD1 TRBV5-1 few CASSRGQNKYEQYF TGCGCCAGCAGCCGGGGACAGAACAAATACGAGCAGTACTTC
TRBJ2-1 TRBD2 TRBV6-2/TRBV6-3 NA CASAYPPGLAEGLYNEQFF TGTGCCAGCGCCTACCCCCCGGGACTAGCGGAAGGACTCTACAATGAGCAGTTCTTC
TRBJ1-1 NA TRBV20-1 NA CSVGQGPSTEAFF TGCAGTGTTGGGCAGGGTCCATCCACTGAAGCTTTCTTT
TRBJ2-2 TRBD2 TRBV28 NA CASSFTAGGPYTGELFF TGTGCCAGCAGTTTCACAGCGGGAGGGCCTTATACCGGGGAGCTGTTTTTT
TRBJ1-6 NA TRBV12-3/TRBV12-4 NA CASSLASVNSPLHF TGTGCCAGCAGTTTAGCTTCAGTGAATTCACCCCTCCACTTT
TRBJ1-6 TRBD1 TRBV12-3/TRBV12-4 few CASSSGGTGGSPLHF TGTGCCAGCAGTTCGGGAGGGACAGGGGGATCACCCCTCCACTTT
TRBJ1-6 NA TRBV7-9 few CASSLEAASRSPLHF TGTGCCAGCAGCTTAGAGGCAGCCAGCCGTTCACCCCTCCACTTT
TRBJ2-2 NA TRBV30 NA CAWTGVNTGELFF TGTGCCTGGACAGGGGTCAACACCGGGGAGCTGTTTTTT
TRBJ1-1 TRBD1 TRBV19 NA CASSPRGGVHTEAFF TGTGCCAGTAGTCCCCGAGGGGGCGTACACACTGAAGCTTTCTTT
TRBJ2-3 TRBD2 TRBV20-1 NA CSASDAGDTDTQYF TGCAGTGCTAGTGACGCGGGGGACACAGATACGCAGTATTTT
TRBJ1-1 NA TRBV2 few CASSENVGPSGAFF TGTGCCAGCAGTGAAAACGTAGGGCCATCGGGGGCTTTCTTT